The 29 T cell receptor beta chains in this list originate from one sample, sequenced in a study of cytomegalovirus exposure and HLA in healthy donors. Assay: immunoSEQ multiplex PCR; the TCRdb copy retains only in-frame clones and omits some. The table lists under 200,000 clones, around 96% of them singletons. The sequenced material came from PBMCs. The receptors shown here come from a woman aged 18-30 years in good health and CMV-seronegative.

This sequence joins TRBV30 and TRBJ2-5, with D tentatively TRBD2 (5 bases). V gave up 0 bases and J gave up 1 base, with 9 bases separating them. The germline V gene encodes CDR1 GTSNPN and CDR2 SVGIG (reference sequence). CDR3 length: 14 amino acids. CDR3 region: CAWSVSASQETQYF. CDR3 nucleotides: TGTGCCTGGAGTGTTAGCGCTAGCCAAGAGACCCAGTACTTC.

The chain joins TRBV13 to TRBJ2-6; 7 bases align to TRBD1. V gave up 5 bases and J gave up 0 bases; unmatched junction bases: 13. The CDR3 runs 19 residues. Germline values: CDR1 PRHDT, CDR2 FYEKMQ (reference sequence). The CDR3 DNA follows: TGTGCCAGCAGCCCTGGGGTGTGGGACAGATACTCTGGGGCCAACGTCCTGACTTTC. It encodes CASSPGVWDRYSGANVLTF.

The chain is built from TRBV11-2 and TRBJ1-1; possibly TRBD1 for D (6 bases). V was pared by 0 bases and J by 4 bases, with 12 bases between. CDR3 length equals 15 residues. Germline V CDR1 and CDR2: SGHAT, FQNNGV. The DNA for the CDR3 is TGTGCCAGCAGCTTAGATGGACGGACAGCCACTGAAGCTTTCTTT. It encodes CASSLDGRTATEAFF.

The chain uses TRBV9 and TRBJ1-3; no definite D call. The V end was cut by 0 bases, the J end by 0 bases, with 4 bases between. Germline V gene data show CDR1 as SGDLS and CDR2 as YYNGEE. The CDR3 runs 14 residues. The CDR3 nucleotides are TGTGCCAGCAGCGTAGATAGCTCTGGAAACACCATATATTTT. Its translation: CASSVDSSGNTIYF.

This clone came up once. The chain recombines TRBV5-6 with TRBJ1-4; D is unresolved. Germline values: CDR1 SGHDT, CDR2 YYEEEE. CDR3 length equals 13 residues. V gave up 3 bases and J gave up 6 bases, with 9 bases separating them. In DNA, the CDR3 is TGTGCCAGCAGCTCCCTGCGGCATGAAAAACTGTTTTTT. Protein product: CASSSLRHEKLFF.

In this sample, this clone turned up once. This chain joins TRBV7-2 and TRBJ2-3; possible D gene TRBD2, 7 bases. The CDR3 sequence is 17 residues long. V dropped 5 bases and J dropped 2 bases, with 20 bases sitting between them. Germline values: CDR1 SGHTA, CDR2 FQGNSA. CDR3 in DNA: TGTGCCAGCAGCCCCTTAGGGGGGGGCCCGTCCACAGATACGCAGTATTTT. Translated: CASSPLGGGPSTDTQYF.

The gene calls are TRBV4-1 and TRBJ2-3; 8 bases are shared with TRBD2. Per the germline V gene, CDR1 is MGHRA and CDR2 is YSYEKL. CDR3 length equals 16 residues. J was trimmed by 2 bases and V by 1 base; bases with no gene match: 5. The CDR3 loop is CASSQGLAFTTDTQYF. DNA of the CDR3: TGCGCCAGCAGCCAAGGACTAGCGTTTACCACAGATACGCAGTATTTT.

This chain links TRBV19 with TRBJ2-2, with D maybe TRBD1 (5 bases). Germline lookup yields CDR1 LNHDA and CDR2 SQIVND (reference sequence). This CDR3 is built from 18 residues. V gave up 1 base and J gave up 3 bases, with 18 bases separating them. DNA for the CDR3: TGTGCCAGTAGTATAGCCCCTCGACAGCCGAGGTACACCGGGGAGCTGTTTTTT. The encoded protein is CASSIAPRQPRYTGELFF.

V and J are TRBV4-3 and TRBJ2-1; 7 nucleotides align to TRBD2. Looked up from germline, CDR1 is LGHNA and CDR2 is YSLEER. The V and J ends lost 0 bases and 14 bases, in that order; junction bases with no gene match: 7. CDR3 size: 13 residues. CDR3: CASSQDVTGTKFF. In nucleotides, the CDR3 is TGCGCCAGCAGCCAAGATGTTACGGGGACTAAGTTCTTC.

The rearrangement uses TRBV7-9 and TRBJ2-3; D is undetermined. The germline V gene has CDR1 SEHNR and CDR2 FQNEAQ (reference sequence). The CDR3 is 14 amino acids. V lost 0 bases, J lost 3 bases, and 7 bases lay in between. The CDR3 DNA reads TGTGCCAGCAGCTTAGCAGACTGGACAGATACGCAGTATTTT. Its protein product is CASSLADWTDTQYF.

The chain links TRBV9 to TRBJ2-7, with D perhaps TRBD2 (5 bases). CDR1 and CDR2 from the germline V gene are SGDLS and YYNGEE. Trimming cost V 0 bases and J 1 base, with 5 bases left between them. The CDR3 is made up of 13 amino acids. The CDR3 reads CASSVGGSYEQYF. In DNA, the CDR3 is TGTGCCAGCAGCGTAGGAGGGTCCTACGAGCAGTACTTC.

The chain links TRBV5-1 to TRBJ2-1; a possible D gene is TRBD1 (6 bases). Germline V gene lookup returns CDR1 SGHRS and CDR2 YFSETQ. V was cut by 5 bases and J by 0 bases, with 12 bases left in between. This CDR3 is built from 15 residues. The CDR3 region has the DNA TGCGCCAGCAGTGTAGACAGGACCTCCTACAATGAGCAGTTCTTC. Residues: CASSVDRTSYNEQFF.

CDR3 region: CASSAVGQLNTEAFF. CDR3 coding DNA: TGTGCCAGCAGCGCAGTGGGACAGTTGAACACTGAAGCTTTCTTT. The V and J genes are TRBV9 and TRBJ1-1; 7 positions match TRBD1. CDR3 length equals 15 residues. Germline trimming cut 3 bases from V and 0 bases from J; bases unmatched to any gene: 5. Germline-derived CDR1 and CDR2 are SGDLS and YYNGEE.

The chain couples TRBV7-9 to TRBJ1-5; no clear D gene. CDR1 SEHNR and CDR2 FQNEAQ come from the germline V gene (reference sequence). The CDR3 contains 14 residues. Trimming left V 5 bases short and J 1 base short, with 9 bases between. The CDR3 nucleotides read TGTGCCAGCAGCCCAGTATTGAGCAATCAGCCCCAGCATTTT. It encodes CASSPVLSNQPQHF.

The CDR3 loop reads CASSLAASYNEQFF. The CDR3 DNA is TGTGCCAGCAGCTTAGCGGCCTCCTACAATGAGCAGTTCTTC. V usage is TRBV7-8 and J usage is TRBJ2-1; D unresolved. With 0 bases removed from V and 0 bases from J, the gap between germline ends came to 3 bases. The CDR3 is made up of 14 amino acids. The germline V gene has CDR1 SGHVS and CDR2 FQNEAQ.

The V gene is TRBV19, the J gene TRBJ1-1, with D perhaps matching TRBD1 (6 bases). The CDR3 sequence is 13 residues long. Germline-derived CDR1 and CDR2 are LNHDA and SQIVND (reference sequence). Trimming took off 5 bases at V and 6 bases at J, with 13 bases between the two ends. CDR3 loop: CASSETGIPEAFF. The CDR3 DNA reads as TGTGCCAGTAGTGAGACAGGCATACCTGAAGCTTTCTTT.

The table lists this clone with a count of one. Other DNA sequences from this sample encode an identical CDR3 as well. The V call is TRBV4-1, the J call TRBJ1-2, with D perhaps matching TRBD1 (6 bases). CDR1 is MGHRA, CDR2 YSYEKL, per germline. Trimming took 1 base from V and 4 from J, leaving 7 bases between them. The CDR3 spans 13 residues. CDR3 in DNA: TGCGCCAGCAGCCAAGGGACAGCCTATGGCTACACCTTC. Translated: CASSQGTAYGYTF.

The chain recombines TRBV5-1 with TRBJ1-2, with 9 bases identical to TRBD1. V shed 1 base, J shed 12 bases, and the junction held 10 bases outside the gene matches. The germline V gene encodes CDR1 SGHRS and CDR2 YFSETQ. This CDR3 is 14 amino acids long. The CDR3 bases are TGCGCCAGCAGCTTGCACACCGGGACAGGGCCGCACACCTTC. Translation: CASSLHTGTGPHTF.

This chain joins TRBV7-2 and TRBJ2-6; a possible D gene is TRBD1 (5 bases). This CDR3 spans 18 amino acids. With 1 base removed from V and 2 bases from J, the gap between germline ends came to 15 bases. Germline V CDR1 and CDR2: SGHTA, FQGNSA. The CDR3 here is CASSLVRKGAAGANVLTF. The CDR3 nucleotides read TGTGCCAGCAGCTTAGTTCGTAAAGGGGCTGCTGGGGCCAACGTCCTGACTTTC.

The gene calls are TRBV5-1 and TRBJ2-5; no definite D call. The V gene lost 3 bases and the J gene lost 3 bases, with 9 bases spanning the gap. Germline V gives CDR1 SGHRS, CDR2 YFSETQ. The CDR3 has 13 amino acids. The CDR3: CASSSGAEETQYF. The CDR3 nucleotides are TGCGCCAGCAGCTCGGGTGCAGAAGAGACCCAGTACTTC.

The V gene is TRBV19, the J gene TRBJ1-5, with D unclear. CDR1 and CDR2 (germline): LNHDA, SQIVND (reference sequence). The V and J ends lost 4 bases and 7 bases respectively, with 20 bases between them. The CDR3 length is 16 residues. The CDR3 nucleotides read TGTGCCAGTAGTACCCCTCTAGTAAGGCCTGGGCAGCCCCAGCATTTT. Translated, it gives CASSTPLVRPGQPQHF.

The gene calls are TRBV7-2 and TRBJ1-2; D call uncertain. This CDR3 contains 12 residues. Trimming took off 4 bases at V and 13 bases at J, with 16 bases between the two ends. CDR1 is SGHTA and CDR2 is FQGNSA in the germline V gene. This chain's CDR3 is CASSSLAPFFTF. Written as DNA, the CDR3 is TGTGCCAGCAGCTCCCTAGCTCCTTTCTTCACCTTC.

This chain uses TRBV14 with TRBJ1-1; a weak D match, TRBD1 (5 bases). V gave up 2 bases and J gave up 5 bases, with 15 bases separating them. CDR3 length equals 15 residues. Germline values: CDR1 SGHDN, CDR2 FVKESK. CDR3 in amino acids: CASSQRGRGGTEAFF. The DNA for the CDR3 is TGTGCCAGCAGCCAAAGAGGTCGCGGGGGTACTGAAGCTTTCTTT.

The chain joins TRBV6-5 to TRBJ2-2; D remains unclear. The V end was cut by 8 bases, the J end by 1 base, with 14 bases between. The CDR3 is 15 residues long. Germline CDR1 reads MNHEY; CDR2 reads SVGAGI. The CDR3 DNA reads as TGTGCCAGCTCCCGGTCAGACTTGAACACCGGGGAGCTGTTTTTT. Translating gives CASSRSDLNTGELFF.

CDR3 amino acids: CASSYYRGENYGYTF. CDR3 nucleotide sequence: TGTGCCAGCAGTTACTACAGGGGAGAGAACTATGGCTACACCTTC. The V gene is TRBV6-5, the J gene TRBJ1-2, with TRBD1 matching 7 bases. V lost 1 base, J lost 2 bases, and 4 bases stayed unmatched. The germline V gene encodes CDR1 MNHEY and CDR2 SVGAGI. The CDR3 length is 15 residues.

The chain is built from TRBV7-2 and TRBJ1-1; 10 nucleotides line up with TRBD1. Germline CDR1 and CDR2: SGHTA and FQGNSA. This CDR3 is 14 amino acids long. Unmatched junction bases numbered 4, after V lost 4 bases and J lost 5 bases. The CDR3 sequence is CASSYDRGRTEAFF. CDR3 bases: TGTGCCAGCAGCTATGACAGGGGGCGGACTGAAGCTTTCTTT. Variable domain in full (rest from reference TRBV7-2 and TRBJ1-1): GAGVSQSPSNKVTEKGKDVELRCDPISGHTALYWYRQSLGQGLEFLIYFQGNSAPDKSGLPSDRFSAERTGGSVSTLTIQRTQQEDSAVYLCASSYDRGRTEAFFGQGTRLTVV.

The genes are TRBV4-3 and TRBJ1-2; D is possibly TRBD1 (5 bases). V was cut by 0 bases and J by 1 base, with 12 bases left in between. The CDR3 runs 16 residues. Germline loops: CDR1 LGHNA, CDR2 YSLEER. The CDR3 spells CASSQDRRQINYGYTF. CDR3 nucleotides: TGCGCCAGCAGCCAAGATCGGAGACAGATTAACTATGGCTACACCTTC.

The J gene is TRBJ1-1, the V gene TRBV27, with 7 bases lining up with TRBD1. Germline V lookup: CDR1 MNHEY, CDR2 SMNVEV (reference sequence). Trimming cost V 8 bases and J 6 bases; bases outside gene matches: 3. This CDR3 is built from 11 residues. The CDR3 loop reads CASSRGAEAFF. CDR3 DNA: TGTGCCAGCTCCAGGGGGGCTGAAGCTTTCTTT.

CDR3 region: CASSQQGAGSNYGYTF. The DNA of the CDR3 is TGCGCCAGCAGCCAACAAGGCGCAGGCTCTAACTATGGCTACACCTTC. The chain is built from TRBV4-3 and TRBJ1-2; D remains ambiguous. The CDR3 extends over 16 amino acids. The V and J ends lost 2 bases and 0 bases respectively, with 13 bases between them. Looked up from germline, CDR1 is LGHNA and CDR2 is YSLEER.